The 14 T cell receptor beta chains given below trace back to one sample, sequenced in a study of T cells after yellow fever vaccination. TCRdb independently ran MiXCR on the 5' RACE reads; one entry per CDR3 protein. The sample yields hundreds of thousands of distinct CDR3 sequences, 12% seen once. The sequencing here drew on PBMCs, taken on the day of the yellow fever booster vaccination. These receptors were obtained from a man younger than 40 who received the YFV17D yellow fever vaccine.

This rearrangement joins TRBV5-1 to TRBJ2-2, with D hard to call. From germline, CDR1 is SGHRS and CDR2 YFSETQ. Trimming shortened V by 3 bases and J by 8 bases, and 8 bases separated the two germline ends. This CDR3 comprises 12 residues. CDR3 nucleotides: TGCGCCAGCAGCTCCGCGCTGGGGGAGCTGTTTTTT. Translating gives CASSSALGELFF.

In DNA form, the CDR3 reads TGTGCCAGCAGCCGAGATGATGGGCGGGCCGGCTACAATGAGCAGTTCTTC. Amino acids: CASSRDDGRAGYNEQFF. The chain carries TRBV4-2 and TRBJ2-1, with D maybe TRBD2 (5 bases). CDR1 is LGHNA and CDR2 is YNFKEQ in the germline V gene. The V and J ends lost 4 bases and 3 bases respectively, with 19 bases between them. The CDR3 extends over 17 amino acids.

This sequence joins TRBV28 and TRBJ2-4; TRBD2 aligns across 7 bases. CDR3 length: 13 residues. Unmatched junction bases numbered 10, after V lost 5 bases and J lost 12 bases. CDR1 and CDR2 from the germline V gene are MDHEN and SYDVKM. The CDR3 here is CASSLPGERDQYF. In DNA form, the CDR3 reads TGTGCCAGCAGTCTACCGGGGGAGCGGGATCAGTACTTC.

The chain is built from TRBV6-2 or TRBV6-3 and TRBJ2-7; D remains unclear. In germline, CDR1 is MNHEY, CDR2 SVGEGT. This CDR3 comprises 11 residues. Trimming removed 1 base from V and 5 bases from J, with 3 bases in between. The CDR3 here is CASSYYDEQYF. As DNA, the CDR3 is TGTGCCAGCAGTTACTATGACGAGCAGTACTTC.

This clonotype was counted only a few times. The rearrangement uses TRBV24-1 and TRBJ2-2; D is unresolved. CDR3 length: 14 amino acids. The V gene's germline CDR1 is KGHDR and CDR2 SFDVKD. V was clipped by 4 bases and J by 5 bases, with 10 bases between them. DNA for the CDR3: TGTGCCACCAGTGACACGTCCGTTACCGGGGAGCTGTTTTTT. This sequence encodes CATSDTSVTGELFF.

The chain employs TRBV12-3 or TRBV12-4 and TRBJ2-6; TRBD1 matches 7 bases. The J segment lost 4 bases and the V segment lost 5 bases, leaving 8 bases of the junction unmatched. The CDR3 runs 16 residues. As DNA, the CDR3 is TGTGCCAGCAGTATAAGACAGGGTGCAGGGGCCAACGTCCTGACTTTC. Translation: CASSIRQGAGANVLTF.

The rearrangement uses TRBV10-3 and TRBJ2-3; 8 nucleotides line up with TRBD1. The CDR3 is made up of 14 amino acids. J was trimmed by 0 bases and V by 4 bases; bases with no gene match: 0. Germline values: CDR1 ENHRY, CDR2 SYGVKD. Here the CDR3 DNA reads TGTGCCATCAGTGGACAGGGGAGCACAGATACGCAGTATTTT. Protein sequence: CAISGQGSTDTQYF.

The V gene is TRBV5-1, the J gene TRBJ1-2; D call uncertain. The CDR3 runs to 15 residues. Trimming removed 0 bases from V and 0 bases from J, with 9 bases in between. The germline gives CDR1 SGHRS, CDR2 YFSETQ. CDR3 nucleotide sequence: TGCGCCAGCAGCTTGGTGTCGGCTGCTAACTATGGCTACACCTTC. This encodes CASSLVSAANYGYTF.

The gene calls are TRBV6-2 or TRBV6-3 and TRBJ2-5; TRBD2 might be the D (6 bases). Germline values: CDR1 MNHEY, CDR2 SVGEGT. The CDR3 runs to 16 residues. V lost 8 bases, J lost 2 bases, and 21 bases lay in between. The chain's CDR3 is CASGAKQGGGQETQYF. CDR3 nucleotide sequence: TGTGCCAGCGGGGCCAAGCAGGGAGGCGGTCAAGAGACCCAGTACTTC.

This clonotype was seen only a few times. The chain is built from TRBV9 and TRBJ2-1, with TRBD1 matching over 7 bases. This CDR3 is 15 amino acids long. CDR1 and CDR2 (germline): SGDLS, YYNGEE. The V segment lost 4 bases and the J segment 8 bases; nucleotides outside the gene matches: 12. The CDR3 loop reads CASSPITGAGDEQFF. The CDR3 DNA follows: TGTGCCAGCAGCCCAATCACAGGGGCGGGCGATGAGCAGTTCTTC.

This clonotype was counted ten times or more. This sequence joins TRBV7-2 and TRBJ2-7, with 9 bases lining up with TRBD2. Germline CDR1 and CDR2: SGHTA and FQGNSA. CDR3 length: 14 residues. J gave up 6 bases and V 8 bases, and 11 bases lay outside the gene matches. This CDR3 is CASSRNSGGGEQYF. CDR3 nucleotides: TGTGCCAGCTCCCGGAATAGCGGGGGTGGCGAGCAGTACTTC.

V and J are TRBV30 and TRBJ2-1; D unresolved. This CDR3 has 12 residues. Germline V lookup: CDR1 GTSNPN, CDR2 SVGIG (reference sequence). V lost 0 bases, J lost 7 bases, and 7 bases lay in between. DNA for the CDR3: TGTGCCTGGAGTGTACTTGGGAATGAGCAGTTCTTC. Its protein product is CAWSVLGNEQFF.

Concerning this clonotype: Mismatch with germline at one junction end may stem from a read error. This chain uses TRBV7-2 with TRBJ2-3; 11 bases fit TRBD2. The CDR3 has 15 residues. CDR1 SGHTA and CDR2 FQGNSA come from the germline V gene. The CDR3 sequence is CANSFNGLAGDTQYF. CDR3 DNA sequence: TGTGCCAACAGCTTCAATGGACTAGCGGGAGATACGCAGTATTTT.

This chain connects TRBV11-2 to TRBJ2-7, with 11 bases identical to TRBD2. Germline lookup yields CDR1 SGHAT and CDR2 FQNNGV. Germline trimming cut 3 bases from V and 0 bases from J; bases unmatched to any gene: 4. This CDR3 has 16 residues. The chain's CDR3 is CASSFLAGGGSYEQYF. In DNA form, the CDR3 reads TGTGCCAGCAGCTTCTTAGCGGGAGGGGGCTCCTACGAGCAGTACTTC. The entire variable domain, with the rest obtained from reference TRBV11-2 and TRBJ2-7, is as follows: EAGVAQSPRYKIIEKRQSVAFWCNPISGHATLYWYQQILGQGPKLLIQFQNNGVVDDSQLPKDRFSAERLKGVDSTLKIQPAKLEDSAVYLCASSFLAGGGSYEQYFGPGTRLTVT.